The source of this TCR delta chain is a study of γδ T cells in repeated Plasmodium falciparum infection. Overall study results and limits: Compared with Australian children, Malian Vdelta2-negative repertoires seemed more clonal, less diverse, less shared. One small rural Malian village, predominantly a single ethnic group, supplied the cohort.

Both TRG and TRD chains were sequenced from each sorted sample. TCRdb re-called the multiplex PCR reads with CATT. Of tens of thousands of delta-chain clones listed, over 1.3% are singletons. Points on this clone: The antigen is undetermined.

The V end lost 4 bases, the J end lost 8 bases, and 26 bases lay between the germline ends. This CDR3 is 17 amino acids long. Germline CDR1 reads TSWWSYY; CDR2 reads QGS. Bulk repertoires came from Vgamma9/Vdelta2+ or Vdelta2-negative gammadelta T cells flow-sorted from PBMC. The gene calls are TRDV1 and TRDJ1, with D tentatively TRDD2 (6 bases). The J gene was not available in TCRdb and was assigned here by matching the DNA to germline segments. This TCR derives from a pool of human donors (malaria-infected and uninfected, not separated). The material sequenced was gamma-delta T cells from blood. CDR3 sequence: CALGGGVLLLPGGKLIF. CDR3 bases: TGTGCTCTTGGGGGAGGGGTCCTACTCCTCCCGGGGGGCAAACTCATCTTT.